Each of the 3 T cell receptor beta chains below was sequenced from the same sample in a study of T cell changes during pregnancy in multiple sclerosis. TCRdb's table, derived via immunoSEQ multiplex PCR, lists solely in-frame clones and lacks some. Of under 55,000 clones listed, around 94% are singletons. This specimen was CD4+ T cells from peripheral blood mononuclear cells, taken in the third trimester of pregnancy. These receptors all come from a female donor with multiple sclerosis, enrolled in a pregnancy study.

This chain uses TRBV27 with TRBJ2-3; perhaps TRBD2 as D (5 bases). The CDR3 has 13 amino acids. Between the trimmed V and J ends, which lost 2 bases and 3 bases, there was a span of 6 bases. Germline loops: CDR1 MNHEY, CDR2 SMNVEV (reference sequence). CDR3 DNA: TGTGCCAGCAGTTTACGGGGAACAGATACGCAGTATTTT. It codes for CASSLRGTDTQYF.

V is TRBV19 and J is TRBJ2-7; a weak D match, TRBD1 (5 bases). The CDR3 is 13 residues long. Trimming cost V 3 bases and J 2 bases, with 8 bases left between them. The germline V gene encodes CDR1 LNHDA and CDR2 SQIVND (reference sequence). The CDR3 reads CASSIGATYEQYF. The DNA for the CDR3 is TGTGCCAGTAGTATTGGGGCGACCTACGAGCAGTACTTC.

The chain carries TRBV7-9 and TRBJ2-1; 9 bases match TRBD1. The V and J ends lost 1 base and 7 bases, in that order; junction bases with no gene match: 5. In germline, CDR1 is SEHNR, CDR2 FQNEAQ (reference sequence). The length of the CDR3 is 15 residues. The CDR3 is CASSLGDRDLNEQFF. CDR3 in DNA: TGTGCCAGCAGCTTAGGGGACAGGGATCTAAATGAGCAGTTCTTC.